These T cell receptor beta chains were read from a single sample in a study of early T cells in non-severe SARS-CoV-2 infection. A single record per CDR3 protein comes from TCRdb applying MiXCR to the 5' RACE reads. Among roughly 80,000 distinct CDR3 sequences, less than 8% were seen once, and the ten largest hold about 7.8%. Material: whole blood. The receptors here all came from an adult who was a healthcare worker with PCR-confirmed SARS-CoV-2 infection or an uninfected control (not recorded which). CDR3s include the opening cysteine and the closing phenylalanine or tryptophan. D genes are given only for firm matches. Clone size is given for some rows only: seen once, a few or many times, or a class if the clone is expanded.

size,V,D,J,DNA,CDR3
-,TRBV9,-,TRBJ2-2,TGTGCCAGCAGCGCGTCCCAGGCAAACACCGGGGAGCTGTTTTTT,CASSASQANTGELFF
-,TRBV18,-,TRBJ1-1,TGTGCCAGCTCACCACAGTACAGTTCAAACACTGAAGCTTTCTTT,CASSPQYSSNTEAFF
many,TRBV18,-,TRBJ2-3,TGTGCCAGCTCACACCACAGGGATACAGATACGCAGTATTTT,CASSHHRDTDTQYF
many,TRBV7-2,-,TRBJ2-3,TGTGCCAGCAGCTTAGTCGGGCGTACGCAGTATTTT,CASSLVGRTQYF
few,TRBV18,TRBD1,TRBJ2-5,TGTGCCAGCTCAACGGACAGGGTTGAGACCCAGTACTTC,CASSTDRVETQYF
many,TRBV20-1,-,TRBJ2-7,TGCAGTGCTAGACGAGGGCCCGAGCAGTACTTC,CSARRGPEQYF
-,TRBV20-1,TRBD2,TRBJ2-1,TGCAGTGCTATACCTAGCGGGAGGAGGGTCAATGAGCAGTTCTTC,CSAIPSGRRVNEQFF
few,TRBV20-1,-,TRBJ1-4,TGCAGTGCTAGAGGGCAGGTGGCAACTAATGAAAAACTGTTTTTT,CSARGQVATNEKLFF
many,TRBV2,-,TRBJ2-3,TGTGCCAGCAGTCCTCGCCGGGCTCCTAGCACAGATACGCAGTATTTT,CASSPRRAPSTDTQYF
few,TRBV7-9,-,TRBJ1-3,TGTGCCAGCAGCCCTAACGTTCCGGAAAACACCATATATTTT,CASSPNVPENTIYF
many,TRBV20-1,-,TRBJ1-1,TGCAGTGCTAGAGATGCGGGACTCGGAGACACTGAAGCTTTCTTT,CSARDAGLGDTEAFF
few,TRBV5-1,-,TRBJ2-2,TGCGCCAGCAGCTCCGACCGACTCACCGGGGAGCTGTTTTTT,CASSSDRLTGELFF
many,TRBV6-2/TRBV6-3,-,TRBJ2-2,TGTGCCAGCAGGGACGACCGGCCCGGGGAGCTGTTTTTT,CASRDDRPGELFF
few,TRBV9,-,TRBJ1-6,TGTGCCAGCAGCGCGGGGTTAGAAAATTCACCCCTCCACTTT,CASSAGLENSPLHF
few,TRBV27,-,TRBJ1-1,TGTGCCAGCAGTCCGATGGCTGGGGGGCTAGTGGCTTTCTTT,CASSPMAGGLVAFF
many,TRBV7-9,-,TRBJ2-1,TGTGCCAGCAGCGCGCCCGGATTCAATGAGCAGTTCTTC,CASSAPGFNEQFF